This T cell receptor beta chain comes out of a study of cytomegalovirus exposure and HLA in healthy donors. Study-wide results and limits: Analyzed later, association rates of TCRs varied across HLA loci, with DRB1 most and HLA-C fewest. Presence/absence results assume similar sequencing depth per donor, which may not hold. Most TCR sequences showed up rarely, but some public TCRs showed up in many donors.

The germline V gene has CDR1 SEHNR and CDR2 FQNEAQ (reference sequence). Trimming took off 4 bases at V and 1 base at J, with 8 bases between the two ends. The length of the CDR3 is 14 residues. This clone was seen only a few times. The antigen remains undetermined. Other nucleotide sequences from this sample produce the same CDR3. PCR employed 60 Vbeta and 13 Jbeta primers. As originally analysed: Later, an analysis found roughly 80 million unique TCR beta chains, and 8.5 million to 14 million of these were shared. The assay was immunoSEQ multiplex PCR, and TCRdb's table has in-frame clones only and misses some. That table gives V, J and clone size, and the DNA gave D and trimming. The data contain under 200,000 clones, approximately 80% of them seen just once; the ten biggest clones take up roughly 3.7%.

This clonotype was sampled from a man younger than 45 in good health and CMV-seropositive. The chain links TRBV7-9 to TRBJ1-5; no definite D call. The sequencing sample was made of PBMCs. The CDR3 sequence: CASSSGISNQPQHF. Written as DNA, the CDR3 is TGTGCCAGCAGCTCCGGGATAAGCAATCAGCCCCAGCATTTT.